Following are 30 T cell receptor beta chains from one sample sequenced in a study of blood T cell repertoires in COVID-19. TCRdb's copy holds only in-frame clones and misses some; the assay was immunoSEQ multiplex PCR. The table lists about 140,000 clones, 65% to 85% of them singletons. Material: peripheral blood. These receptors were taken from a woman aged 60-70 years with acute or convalescent COVID-19.

V and J are TRBV2 and TRBJ1-2; 11 bases line up with TRBD1. Germline lookup yields CDR1 SNHLY and CDR2 FYNNEI. V dropped 6 bases and J dropped 8; count of bases not matched to a gene: 8. This CDR3 comprises 14 residues. The CDR3 is CASRIGQGARGYTF. CDR3 DNA sequence: TGTGCCAGCAGGATAGGACAGGGGGCGCGGGGCTACACCTTC.

This chain joins TRBV6-5 and TRBJ2-2; 7 bases map to TRBD1. This CDR3 has 15 amino acids. V shed 4 bases, J shed 7 bases, and the junction held 9 bases outside the gene matches. Germline V gives CDR1 MNHEY, CDR2 SVGAGI. In nucleotides, the CDR3 is TGTGCCAGCAGTTTTACCAGGGGGTTGGACGGGGAGCTGTTTTTT. This encodes CASSFTRGLDGELFF.

J is TRBJ2-7 and V is TRBV6-5; perhaps TRBD2 as D (7 bases). The germline V gene has CDR1 MNHEY and CDR2 SVGAGI. The germline V and J ends were trimmed by 0 bases and 4 bases, with 13 bases remaining between them. This CDR3 contains 15 residues. CDR3 protein: CASSYSGGHYYEQYF. The CDR3 DNA reads as TGTGCCAGCAGTTACTCGGGGGGGCATTATTACGAGCAGTACTTC.

V and J are TRBV15 and TRBJ1-6; tentatively, D is TRBD1 (6 bases). This CDR3 is built from 16 residues. From germline, CDR1 is LNHNV and CDR2 YYDKDF (reference sequence). Trimming removed 3 bases at V and 6 bases at J, with 15 bases between. The DNA for the CDR3 is TGTGCCACCAGCAGGAGCGTCGGCAGGGGTAATTCACCCCTCCACTTT. Its protein is CATSRSVGRGNSPLHF.

This clone appeared a few times. V usage is TRBV28 and J usage is TRBJ1-3, with D hard to call. CDR1 and CDR2 (germline): MDHEN, SYDVKM. CDR3 length: 14 residues. V was cut by 7 bases and J by 2 bases, with 12 bases left in between. CDR3 nucleotide sequence: TGTGCCAGCACCCCCAGGCTGACTGGAAACACCATATATTTT. Translated, it gives CASTPRLTGNTIYF.

This chain joins TRBV18 and TRBJ2-7; D may be TRBD2 (6 bases). Per the germline V gene, CDR1 is KGHSH and CDR2 is LQKENI. V was trimmed by 0 bases and J by 5 bases, leaving 8 bases between them. The CDR3 length is 13 residues. This CDR3 is CASSPPSGNEQYF. The CDR3 DNA reads TGTGCCAGCTCACCACCTAGCGGAAACGAGCAGTACTTC.

The chain employs TRBV4-2 and TRBJ2-2; D ambiguous. V lost 4 bases, J lost 3 bases, and 15 bases lay in between. The CDR3 runs 16 residues. From germline, CDR1 is LGHNA and CDR2 YNFKEQ. The CDR3 loop reads CASSRRSGADTGELFF. CDR3 coding DNA: TGTGCCAGCAGCCGTCGGTCGGGTGCCGACACCGGGGAGCTGTTTTTT.

This clone was seen a single time. This chain links TRBV20-1 with TRBJ1-1; 8 bases fit TRBD1. CDR3 size: 11 residues. Per the germline V gene, CDR1 is DFQATT and CDR2 is SNEGSKA (reference sequence). The J segment lost 9 bases and the V segment lost 3 bases, leaving 3 bases of the junction unmatched. The CDR3 bases are TGCAGTGCTAGCTGGGACAGGCAAGCTTTCTTT. Its translation: CSASWDRQAFF.

The chain carries TRBV28 and TRBJ1-2; tentatively, D is TRBD1 (5 bases). The V end was cut by 5 bases, the J end by 2 bases, with 9 bases between. CDR1 and CDR2 from the germline V gene are MDHEN and SYDVKM. The CDR3 totals 13 residues. CDR3 region: CASSGGENYGYTF. CDR3 DNA sequence: TGTGCCAGCAGTGGAGGGGAAAACTATGGCTACACCTTC.

This chain connects TRBV3-1 (or the pseudogene TRBV3-2) to TRBJ2-5; D might be TRBD1 (6 bases). V lost 4 bases and J 7 bases, leaving 13 bases between the germline ends. This CDR3 comprises 13 residues. Germline V gene sequence: CDR1 LGHDT, CDR2 YNNKEL (reference sequence). CDR3 amino acids: CASSLDRSRTQYF. The DNA of the CDR3 is TGTGCCAGCAGCCTCGACAGGAGTCGGACCCAGTACTTC.

There are a few counts of this clone. This rearrangement joins TRBV28 to TRBJ2-3; D uncertain. V shed 4 bases and J shed 7 bases, with 15 bases lying between them. Germline V lookup: CDR1 MDHEN, CDR2 SYDVKM. This CDR3 comprises 14 residues. DNA of the CDR3: TGTGCCAGCAGTTCCCCTGGTGGCCTGCATACGCAGTATTTT. This translates into CASSSPGGLHTQYF.

This chain joins TRBV6-5 and TRBJ1-4; no clear D. V shed 6 bases and J shed 4 bases, with 9 bases lying between them. Germline assignment: CDR1 MNHEY and CDR2 SVGAGI. The length of the CDR3 is 13 residues. CDR3 in amino acids: CASSRTVNEKLFF. In nucleotides, the CDR3 is TGTGCCAGCAGCAGAACAGTTAATGAAAAACTGTTTTTT.

V and J are TRBV24-1 and TRBJ2-4, with D tentatively TRBD1 (6 bases). Trimming shortened V by 7 bases and J by 8 bases, and 8 bases separated the two germline ends. The CDR3 loop spans 11 amino acids. Germline CDR1 reads KGHDR; CDR2 reads SFDVKD. CDR3 protein: CATSSGDIQYF. The CDR3 DNA follows: TGTGCCACCAGCTCAGGGGACATTCAGTACTTC.

J is TRBJ2-2 and V is TRBV5-4; TRBD2 matches at 8 bases. The germline V gene has CDR1 SGHNT and CDR2 YYREEE (reference sequence). The CDR3 totals 16 residues. V shed 4 bases, J shed 1 base, and the junction held 6 bases outside the gene matches. The CDR3 nucleotides are TGTGCCAGCAGCCCTGGTGCGGGAGGGAACACCGGGGAGCTGTTTTTT. Protein: CASSPGAGGNTGELFF.

In the case of this clone: The sample holds other DNA sequences that translate to the same CDR3. CDR3 bases: TGTGCCAGCAGTACCGGGACTAGCGGGAGCTACGAGCAGTACTTC. As protein: CASSTGTSGSYEQYF. V usage is TRBV9 and J usage is TRBJ2-7, with TRBD2 matching over 14 bases. Looked up from germline, CDR1 is SGDLS and CDR2 is YYNGEE. V was clipped by 5 bases and J by 3 bases; unmatched bases: 4. CDR3 length: 15 residues.

The chain combines TRBV5-4 with TRBJ1-1; D is undetermined. CDR3 size: 11 residues. V gave up 4 bases and J gave up 6 bases, with 7 bases separating them. CDR1 is SGHNT, CDR2 YYREEE, per germline (reference sequence). DNA for the CDR3: TGTGCCAGCAGCATAGATTCTGAAGCTTTCTTT. Its translation is CASSIDSEAFF.

The genes are TRBV27 and TRBJ1-2, with no clear D. Trimming stripped 3 bases from V and 0 bases from J, with 8 bases between. The CDR3 consists of 14 residues. The germline V gene encodes CDR1 MNHEY and CDR2 SMNVEV (reference sequence). CDR3 in amino acids: CASSFGGANYGYTF. CDR3 nucleotides: TGTGCCAGCAGTTTTGGCGGAGCTAACTATGGCTACACCTTC.

The chain has TRBV24-1 and TRBJ2-5, with 9 nucleotides matching TRBD1. Germline loops: CDR1 KGHDR, CDR2 SFDVKD. This CDR3 comprises 15 residues. With 5 bases clipped from V and 2 bases from J, the junction kept 5 bases outside the gene matches. The CDR3 nucleotides are TGTGCCACCAGTGCGTTGGGACAGGGACAAGAGACCCAGTACTTC. Amino acids: CATSALGQGQETQYF.

This rearrangement joins TRBV11-2 to TRBJ2-7; 7 bases agree with TRBD1. Germline CDR1 is SGHAT and CDR2 is FQNNGV. V trimming: 8 bases; J trimming: 3 bases; junction bases outside the gene matches: 10. CDR3 length: 14 residues. CDR3 in DNA: TGTGCCAGCGGTACAGGGGACATTAACTACGAGCAGTACTTC. Translation: CASGTGDINYEQYF.

The chain carries TRBV10-1 and TRBJ1-2; D unclear. The CDR3 totals 14 residues. V shed 3 bases and J shed 1 base, with 9 bases lying between them. Germline assignment: CDR1 WNHNN and CDR2 SYGVQD (reference sequence). This chain's CDR3 is CASSDVGFNYGYTF. In DNA, the CDR3 is TGCGCCAGCAGTGATGTGGGCTTTAACTATGGCTACACCTTC.

This chain connects TRBV27 to TRBJ1-5; D unclear. V was clipped by 10 bases and J by 6 bases, with 16 bases between them. Germline CDR1 is MNHEY and CDR2 is SMNVEV (reference sequence). CDR3 length: 13 amino acids. The DNA for the CDR3 is TGTGCCACCCGGTCCGGGGTGGGTCAGCCCCAGCATTTT. Translating it yields CATRSGVGQPQHF.

This clone has a handful of counts. The chain uses TRBV5-4 and TRBJ2-1; 9 bases line up with TRBD2. CDR3 size: 14 residues. V was pared by 4 bases and J by 15 bases, with 14 bases of the junction left unmatched. Germline V gene sequence: CDR1 SGHNT, CDR2 YYREEE (reference sequence). Written as DNA, the CDR3 is TGTGCCAGCAGCCAAGCCTTGGCGGGAGGGCCGCGGTTCTTC. This codes for CASSQALAGGPRFF.

This rearrangement joins TRBV3-1 (or the pseudogene TRBV3-2) to TRBJ1-5; D is unresolved. Germline CDR1 is LGHDT and CDR2 is YNNKEL (reference sequence). The CDR3 covers 15 residues. V was clipped by 0 bases and J by 4 bases, with 10 bases between them. The CDR3 is CASSQDMAVNQPQHF. The DNA of the CDR3 is TGTGCCAGCAGCCAAGATATGGCAGTTAATCAGCCCCAGCATTTT.

The rearrangement links TRBV6-6 to TRBJ2-7, with 7 nucleotides matching TRBD1. The V and J ends lost 6 bases and 1 base, in that order; junction bases with no gene match: 3. Looked up from germline, CDR1 is MNHNY and CDR2 is SVGAGI (reference sequence). The CDR3 consists of 13 residues. CDR3 residues: CASSRQGSYEQYF. The CDR3 nucleotides are TGTGCCAGCAGCCGACAGGGATCCTACGAGCAGTACTTC.

J is TRBJ2-1 and V is TRBV5-1, with 11 bases matching TRBD2. CDR3 length: 15 residues. CDR1 and CDR2 (germline): SGHRS, YFSETQ. The ends lost 3 bases at V and 10 bases at J; junction bases unmatched: 9. In DNA, the CDR3 is TGCGCCAGCAGCTCTATAGCGGGAGGGAATGGGGAGCAGTTCTTC. Translated: CASSSIAGGNGEQFF.

The rearrangement joins TRBV2 to TRBJ1-1; a weak D match, TRBD1 (6 bases). CDR3 length: 12 residues. V was shortened by 7 bases and J by 4 bases, with 10 bases between the two germline ends. Looked up from germline, CDR1 is SNHLY and CDR2 is FYNNEI. The CDR3 spells CASTGVRTEAFF. For the CDR3, the DNA is TGTGCCAGCACAGGGGTTCGCACTGAAGCTTTCTTT.

The chain recombines TRBV30 with TRBJ2-1, with 15 bases fitting TRBD2. Per germline, CDR1 GTSNPN and CDR2 SVGIG (reference sequence). The CDR3 loop spans 14 amino acids. V was clipped by 8 bases and J by 6 bases; unmatched bases: 5. The DNA of the CDR3 is TGTGCCGGTTGGACTAGCGGGAGGGCCAATGAGCAGTTCTTC. It yields the protein CAGWTSGRANEQFF.

This clone appeared a single time. CDR3 in DNA: TGTGCCAGCAGCCAAGATATTCGGGGGACAGATACGCAGTATTTT. It specifies CASSQDIRGTDTQYF. The genes are TRBV14 and TRBJ2-3; maybe TRBD2 (6 bases). The CDR3 is 15 amino acids. The V gene's germline CDR1 is SGHDN and CDR2 FVKESK. Trimming took off 0 bases at V and 3 bases at J, with 10 bases between the two ends.

This clone was picked up a small number of times. This sequence joins TRBV30 and TRBJ2-1; D not resolved. This CDR3 comprises 13 residues. Germline V CDR1 and CDR2: GTSNPN, SVGIG (reference sequence). Trimming took off 5 bases at V and 7 bases at J, with 15 bases between the two ends. The DNA of the CDR3 is TGTGCCTGGGGAGCCGTGTCCGGGAATGAGCAGTTCTTC. Protein sequence: CAWGAVSGNEQFF.

This clone was detected a few times. This chain joins TRBV25-1 and TRBJ2-7; unclear D gene. Germline CDR1 and CDR2: MGHDK and SYGVNS. The CDR3 is made up of 13 amino acids. Trimming stripped 6 bases from V and 1 base from J, with 10 bases between. The CDR3 DNA is TGTGCCAGCAGCGGCAGGTTATCCTACGAGCAGTACTTC. Residues: CASSGRLSYEQYF.